The 14 T cell receptor beta chains below were found in one sample sequenced in a study of blood T cell repertoires in COVID-19. TCRdb keeps only in-frame clones here, not all; method: immunoSEQ multiplex PCR. The table lists around 130,000 clones, less than 90% of them singletons. Material: peripheral blood. The receptors stem from a man aged 65 to 79 with acute or convalescent COVID-19.

V gene TRBV30 combines with J gene TRBJ2-2; 8 bases agree with TRBD2. Trimming cost V 2 bases and J 3 bases; bases outside gene matches: 5. Per the germline V gene, CDR1 is GTSNPN and CDR2 is SVGIG (reference sequence). This CDR3 is 15 amino acids long. The CDR3 region has the DNA TGTGCCTGGAGTCGACGGGGGGGACACACCGGGGAGCTGTTTTTT. This codes for CAWSRRGGHTGELFF.

This clone has only one observation. The chain employs TRBV5-1 and TRBJ1-1; D possibly corresponds to TRBD1 (6 bases). V lost 4 bases and J lost 4, with 11 bases in between. The germline CDR1 and CDR2 sequences are SGHRS and YFSETQ. This CDR3 is built from 13 residues. The CDR3, as DNA: TGCGCCAGCAGCCTAGGGGGTGGCACTGAAGCTTTCTTT. As protein: CASSLGGGTEAFF.

V is TRBV11-2 and J is TRBJ1-3; the D is unclear. Germline assignment: CDR1 SGHAT and CDR2 FQNNGV. This CDR3 has 12 amino acids. V was trimmed by 8 bases and J by 1 base, leaving 6 bases between them. The DNA of the CDR3 is TGTGCCAGCCAGGAATCTGGAAACACCATATATTTT. Its protein product is CASQESGNTIYF. The whole variable domain, remainder taken from reference TRBV11-2 and TRBJ1-3, is EAGVAQSPRYKIIEKRQSVAFWCNPISGHATLYWYQQILGQGPKLLIQFQNNGVVDDSQLPKDRFSAERLKGVDSTLKIQPAKLEDSAVYLCASQESGNTIYFGEGSWLTVV.

The chain employs TRBV6-2 or TRBV6-3 and TRBJ1-2; the match to TRBD1 covers 9 bases. Looked up from germline, CDR1 is MNHEY and CDR2 is SVGEGT. With 5 bases clipped from V and 3 bases from J, the junction kept 4 bases outside the gene matches. There are 14 residues in the CDR3. CDR3 DNA sequence: TGTGCCAGCAGTAGGACAGGGGATGACTATGGCTACACCTTC. As protein: CASSRTGDDYGYTF.

The chain joins TRBV27 to TRBJ2-3, with 11 bases identical to TRBD2. Germline V gene data show CDR1 as MNHEY and CDR2 as SMNVEV (reference sequence). V gave up 3 bases and J gave up 2 bases; unmatched junction bases: 7. This CDR3 is 17 amino acids long. In DNA form, the CDR3 reads TGTGCCAGCAGTTTCACTAGCGGGGGAACTGCCACAGATACGCAGTATTTT. Protein: CASSFTSGGTATDTQYF.

The chain joins TRBV6-5 to TRBJ1-2; 10 bases fit TRBD1. With V trimmed by 6 bases and J by 6 bases, 4 bases remained unmatched. The CDR3 has 13 residues. Germline V gene data show CDR1 as MNHEY and CDR2 as SVGAGI. CDR3 sequence reads: CASSLGTGDGYTF. Written as DNA, the CDR3 is TGTGCCAGCAGCCTCGGGACAGGGGATGGCTACACCTTC.

The chain joins TRBV21-1 to TRBJ2-2; the table's D gene call, TRBD2, was not cross checked with the DNA. TRBV21-1 is listed as a pseudogene. This CDR3 region has 18 residues. The CDR3 sequence: CASSKDGLAGGEGGELFF. The CDR3, as DNA: TGTGCCAGCAGCAAAGACGGACTAGCGGGGGGGGAGGGCGGGGAGCTGTTTTTT.

The chain combines TRBV30 with TRBJ2-7; D is ambiguous. Trimming shortened V by 0 bases and J by 3 bases, and 15 bases separated the two germline ends. CDR1 and CDR2 (germline): GTSNPN, SVGIG (reference sequence). This CDR3 region has 15 residues. In DNA, the CDR3 is TGTGCCTGGAGTGTACCCCCCGACAAGTACTACGAGCAGTACTTC. Protein: CAWSVPPDKYYEQYF.

This clone was recorded only once. The chain links TRBV5-1 to TRBJ1-2; 12 bases line up with TRBD1. CDR3 length equals 15 residues. J was trimmed by 4 bases and V by 4 bases; bases with no gene match: 5. Germline V CDR1 and CDR2: SGHRS, YFSETQ. Here the CDR3 reads CASSGTGGTGYGYTF. CDR3 in DNA: TGCGCCAGCAGCGGGACAGGGGGCACCGGCTATGGCTACACCTTC.

V and J are TRBV5-1 and TRBJ1-2; possibly TRBD1 for D (6 bases). CDR3 length: 13 amino acids. In germline, CDR1 is SGHRS, CDR2 YFSETQ. V was clipped by 6 bases and J by 8 bases, with 17 bases between them. CDR3 in amino acids: CASNIGGTGGYTF. The DNA of the CDR3 is TGCGCCAGCAATATAGGGGGAACGGGAGGCTACACCTTC.

The chain recombines TRBV3-1 (or the pseudogene TRBV3-2) with TRBJ1-3, with unresolved D. V was pared by 3 bases and J by 0 bases, with 15 bases between. In germline, CDR1 is LGHDT, CDR2 YNNKEL (reference sequence). The CDR3 extends over 17 amino acids. The CDR3 loop reads CASSQSDSRRSGNTIYF. Here the CDR3 DNA reads TGTGCCAGCAGCCAGTCGGATAGCAGACGCTCTGGAAACACCATATATTTT.

V is TRBV5-1 and J is TRBJ1-2, with D perhaps TRBD1 (5 bases). CDR3 length: 15 amino acids. Germline values: CDR1 SGHRS, CDR2 YFSETQ. V lost 2 bases and J lost 6, with 17 bases in between. DNA of the CDR3: TGCGCCAGCAGCTTAAATTCAGGGTCGGTGGATGGCTACACCTTC. It yields the protein CASSLNSGSVDGYTF.

The V call is TRBV19, the J call TRBJ2-1, with 8 bases identical to TRBD2. Germline V gene data show CDR1 as LNHDA and CDR2 as SQIVND (reference sequence). This CDR3 spans 16 amino acids. Losses at the gene ends were 6 bases for V and 5 bases for J; bases not matched to a gene: 12. CDR3 region: CASRPPGRGADNEQFF. The CDR3 DNA follows: TGTGCCAGTAGACCCCCCGGGCGGGGGGCCGACAATGAGCAGTTCTTC.

This chain links TRBV4-2 with TRBJ2-3, with 8 bases matching TRBD2. In germline, CDR1 is LGHNA, CDR2 YNFKEQ. J was trimmed by 1 base and V by 0 bases; bases with no gene match: 12. The CDR3 spans 19 residues. In nucleotides, the CDR3 is TGTGCCAGCAGCCAAGATGGCCCCGGGAGGGGTCACGGCACAGATACGCAGTATTTT. It yields the protein CASSQDGPGRGHGTDTQYF.